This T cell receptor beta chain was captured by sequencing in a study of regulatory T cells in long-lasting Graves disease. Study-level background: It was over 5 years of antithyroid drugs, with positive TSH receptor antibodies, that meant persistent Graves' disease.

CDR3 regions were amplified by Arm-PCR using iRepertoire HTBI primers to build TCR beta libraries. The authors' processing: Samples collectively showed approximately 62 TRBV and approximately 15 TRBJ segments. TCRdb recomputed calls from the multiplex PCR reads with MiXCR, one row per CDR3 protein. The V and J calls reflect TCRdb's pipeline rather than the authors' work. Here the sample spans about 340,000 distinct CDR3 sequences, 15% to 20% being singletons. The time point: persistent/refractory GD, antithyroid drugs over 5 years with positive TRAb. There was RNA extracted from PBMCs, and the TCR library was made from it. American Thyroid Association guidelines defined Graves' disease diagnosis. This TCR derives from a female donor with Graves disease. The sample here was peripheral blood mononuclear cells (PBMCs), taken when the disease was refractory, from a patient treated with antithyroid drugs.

CDR3 coding DNA: TGTGCCAGTAGTATTGGGGGACAGGGGAGGTACGAGCAGTACTTC. It is translated as CASSIGGQGRYEQYF. The chain is built from TRBV19 and TRBJ2-7; TRBD1 aligns across 10 bases. Germline values: CDR1 LNHDA, CDR2 SQIVND (reference sequence). The V and J ends lost 3 bases and 4 bases, in that order; junction bases with no gene match: 6. The CDR3 is 15 residues long.